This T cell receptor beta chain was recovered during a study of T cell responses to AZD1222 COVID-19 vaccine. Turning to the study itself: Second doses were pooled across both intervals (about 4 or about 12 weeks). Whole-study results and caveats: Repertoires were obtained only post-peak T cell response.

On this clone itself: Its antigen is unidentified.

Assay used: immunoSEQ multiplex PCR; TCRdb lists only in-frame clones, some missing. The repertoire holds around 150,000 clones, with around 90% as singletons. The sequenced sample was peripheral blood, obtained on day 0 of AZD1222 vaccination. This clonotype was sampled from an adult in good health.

CDR3 sequence: CASSTTSGTYEQYF. CDR3 nucleotides: TGTGCCAGTAGTACGACTAGCGGGACGTACGAGCAGTACTTC. V gene TRBV19 combines with J gene TRBJ2-7; TRBD2 agrees at 11 bases. The CDR3 consists of 14 residues. Germline lookup yields CDR1 LNHDA and CDR2 SQIVND (reference sequence). The ends lost 4 bases at V and 4 bases at J; junction bases unmatched: 3.